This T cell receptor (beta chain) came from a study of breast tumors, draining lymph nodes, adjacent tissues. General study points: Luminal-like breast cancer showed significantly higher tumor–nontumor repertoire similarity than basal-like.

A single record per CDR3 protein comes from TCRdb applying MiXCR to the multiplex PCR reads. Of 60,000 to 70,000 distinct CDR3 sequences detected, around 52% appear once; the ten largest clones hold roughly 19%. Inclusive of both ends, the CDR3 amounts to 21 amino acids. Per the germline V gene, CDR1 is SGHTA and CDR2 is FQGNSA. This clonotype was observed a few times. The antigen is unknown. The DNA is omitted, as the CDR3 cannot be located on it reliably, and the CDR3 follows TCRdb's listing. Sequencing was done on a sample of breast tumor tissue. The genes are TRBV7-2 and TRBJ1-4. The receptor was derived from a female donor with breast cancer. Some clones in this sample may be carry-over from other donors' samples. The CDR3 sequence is CASSFYICSASQVGGTEKLFF.